In this sample, the clone carrying this T cell receptor (beta chain) turned up a few times. Antigen specificity is unknown. Every bit of the isolated RNA underwent reverse transcription, so sequencing read expressed TCRB transcripts. About 3.57 million reads were obtained on average from naive, central memory and regulatory T cell samples. TCRdb's table, derived via immunoSEQ multiplex PCR, lists solely in-frame clones and lacks some. The sample has about 250,000 clones, approximately 11% seen once. The sample originates from a study of beta chain features in type 1 diabetes. CDR1 and CDR2 (germline): SGHTA, FQGNSA. The trim removed 1 base at V and 4 bases at J, leaving 6 bases unmatched. The CDR3 covers 15 residues. Based on CD45RO/CCR7/CD25/CD127/CD95/CD27, CD4+ regulatory, stem cell-like memory, naive and central memory cells were sorted. Study-wide points: When Type 1 diabetes patients were examined, their TCRB CDR3s proved moderately but significantly shorter in all four CD4+ subsets. Researchers reported that naive, central memory and Treg TCRB repertoires appeared more similar in patients than in healthy donors.

The sample comprised naive CD4+ T cells from blood. This chain links TRBV7-2 with TRBJ1-2, with 7 bases fitting TRBD1. This TCR came from a man between 25 and 39 years old with type 1 diabetes. This CDR3 is CASSLGPQGSYGYTF. In DNA form, the CDR3 reads TGTGCCAGCAGCTTAGGTCCACAGGGGTCCTATGGCTACACCTTC.